The entry that follows covers one T cell receptor (beta chain) sequence. The sample belongs to a study of PD-L1 blockade in urothelial cancer. Study details: Analyses used blood from 3 weeks (second dose) and 6 weeks after treatment start.

Stated time point: pretreatment peripheral blood. Libraries were prepared by immunoSEQ multiplex PCR; TCRdb keeps only in-frame clonotypes and omits some of them. The sample holds 85,000 to 95,000 clones, 90% seen once. The sequence was obtained from a man between 60 and 70 years old with urothelial cancer. The sequences come from PBMCs, collected around atezolizumab (anti-PD-L1) treatment.

The CDR3 spells CSGAQGYTEAFF. CDR3 nucleotide sequence: TGCAGCGGGGCTCAGGGGTACACTGAAGCTTTCTTT. The chain joins TRBV29-1 to TRBJ1-1; D possibly corresponds to TRBD1 (6 bases). V lost 7 bases and J 3 bases, leaving 12 bases between the germline ends. Germline CDR1 is SQVTM and CDR2 is ANQGSEA. The CDR3 totals 12 residues. The variable domain in full, completed from reference TRBV29-1 and TRBJ1-1, reads SAVISQKPSRDICQRGTSLTIQCQVDSQVTMMFWYRQQPGQSLTLIATANQGSEATYESGFVIDKFPISRPNLTFSTLTVSNMSPEDSSIYLCSGAQGYTEAFFGQGTRLTVV.